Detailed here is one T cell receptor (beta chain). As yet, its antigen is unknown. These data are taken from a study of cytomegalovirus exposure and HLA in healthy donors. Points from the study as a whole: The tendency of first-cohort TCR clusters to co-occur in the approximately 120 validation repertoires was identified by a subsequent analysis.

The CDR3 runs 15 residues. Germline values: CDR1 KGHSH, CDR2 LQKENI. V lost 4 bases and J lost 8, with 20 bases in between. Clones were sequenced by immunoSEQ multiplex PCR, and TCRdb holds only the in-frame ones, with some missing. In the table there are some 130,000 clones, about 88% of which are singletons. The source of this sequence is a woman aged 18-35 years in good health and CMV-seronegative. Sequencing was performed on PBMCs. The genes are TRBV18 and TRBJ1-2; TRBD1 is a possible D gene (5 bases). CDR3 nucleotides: TGTGCCAGCTCACGAGACCAGGGTTCCGTGATCGGCTACACCTTC. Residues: CASSRDQGSVIGYTF.